These 6 T cell receptor beta chains originate from one sample sequenced in a study of CD8 T cells in ankylosing spondylitis. A single record per CDR3 protein comes from TCRdb applying MiXCR to the 5' RACE reads. The repertoire holds some 250,000 distinct CDR3 sequences, with roughly 8.6% as singletons. The sequencing input was blood, either unsorted or a sorted T cell fraction (not recorded which). The receptors come from a male donor with ankylosing spondylitis or in good health (not recorded which).

V is TRBV20-1 and J is TRBJ2-5; 9 positions agree with TRBD1. The V gene end was trimmed by 0 bases and the J gene end by 4 bases; junction bases not matched to a gene: 12. Germline V CDR1 and CDR2: DFQATT, SNEGSKA (reference sequence). The CDR3 runs to 17 residues. The CDR3 spells CSAREFPLGQGGETQYF. In DNA form, the CDR3 reads TGCAGTGCTAGAGAGTTCCCCTTGGGACAGGGAGGAGAGACCCAGTACTTC.

This clonotype was seen ten or more times. The chain uses TRBV21-1 and TRBJ2-3; the table calls TRBD2, which could not be checked here. TRBV21-1 is shown as a pseudogene. The CDR3 consists of 16 residues. This CDR3 reads CASSTKRAGGTDTQYF. In nucleotides, the CDR3 is TGTGCCAGCAGCACAAAGAGGGCGGGAGGCACAGATACGCAGTATTTT.

This clonotype was seen many times. The genes are TRBV12-3 or TRBV12-4 and TRBJ2-6, with D hard to call. The length of the CDR3 is 14 residues. The germline V and J ends were trimmed by 2 bases and 2 bases, with 4 bases remaining between them. CDR3 protein: CASSLRAGANVLTF. The CDR3 nucleotides read TGTGCCAGCAGTTTAAGAGCTGGGGCCAACGTCCTGACTTTC.

The rearrangement links TRBV7-9 to TRBJ2-1; TRBD1 aligns across 10 bases. Germline lookup yields CDR1 SEHNR and CDR2 FQNEAQ (reference sequence). The V gene end was trimmed by 4 bases and the J gene end by 8 bases; junction bases not matched to a gene: 11. The CDR3 has 16 residues. CDR3 sequence (DNA): TGTGCCAGCAGCTGGACAGGGGGGTTTCTTAAGGATGAGCAGTTCTTC. Protein: CASSWTGGFLKDEQFF.

A word on this clonotype: This may stem from a read error, because a much larger clone lies one nucleotide away. J is TRBJ2-1 and V is TRBV5-5; 10 bases are a match to TRBD2. CDR1 and CDR2 from the germline V gene are SGHKS and YYEKEE (reference sequence). CDR3 size: 14 residues. CDR3 nucleotides: TGTGCCAGCAGCTTGAATCTAGCGGGGGTAAATCCACGCTTC. It encodes CASSLNLAGVNPRF.

This clonotype was observed many times. The J gene is TRBJ2-5, the V gene TRBV7-9; maybe TRBD2 (6 bases). V was clipped by 5 bases and J by 3 bases, with 16 bases between them. This CDR3 contains 15 residues. Per the germline V gene, CDR1 is SEHNR and CDR2 is FQNEAQ (reference sequence). The CDR3 bases are TGTGCCAGCAGCGGACCCAGGGAGGATAAAGAGACCCAGTACTTC. It is translated as CASSGPREDKETQYF.